This T cell receptor (beta chain) emerged from a study of blood T cell repertoires in COVID-19 (dated by TCRdb to 2019 to 2021). For the wider study: Samples covering the acute and convalescent phases of COVID-19 were provided by collaborators in the United States, Italy and Spain. The prospective study material was composed of cDNA or gDNA derived from T cells, B-cell-depleted T cells, or PBMCs. Where available, HLA class I and class II types were taken from metadata supplied by the sample provider and were not determined by assay-based typing. The sample metadata nearly always contained a de-identified subject ID, COVID-19 status, age in years and sex. The samples were drawn from two sources: the first 160 participants of the ongoing ImmuneRACE study, and 1,200 or so subjects contributed by 6 global collaborators. The repertoires were made available in a free public database intended to serve as a resource for research on the immune response to SARS-CoV-2. Deeply sampled blood TCRbeta repertoires from subjects exposed to, actively infected with, or recovered from COVID-19 were included in the dataset. Findings and caveats that apply to the study as a whole: The quantity of clinical and demographic metadata differed by source and by participant and was supplied without curation.

Collaborating institutions collected whole blood in K2EDTA tubes following their own protocols. Collaborator samples were shipped for TCRbeta analysis as frozen whole blood, isolated PBMCs, or DNA extracted from either sample type. TCRbeta CDR3 regions were amplified from genomic DNA using the immunoSEQ Assay, a bias-controlled multiplex PCR. From the authors' description of their analysis: The number of nucleated cells in each sample was estimated by amplification of reference gene primers within the assay. To quantify the absolute abundance of each unique TCRbeta CDR3 rearrangement, sequence reads were collapsed and filtered. For each sample, productive Simpson clonality was calculated as the square root of Simpson's diversity index across productive rearrangements. Entries here come from immuneACCESS through TCRdb and include only in-frame sequences with V and J called. Some clones fail to appear in such tables; in the studies checked, an unresolved V gene covers under half of the shortfall, and the cause of the remainder is unknown. V, J and clone size reflect that table, while D and trimming were determined from the DNA. This sample holds about 120,000 clones; 80% to 90% were observed only once. Jointly, the top ten make up about 27% of the sample.

About this clone: Its antigen remains undetermined. Base qualities are not provided; no much larger clone lies one nucleotide away.

The CDR3, cysteine through phenylalanine, is 14 amino acids long. Only CDR3 DNA remains: 42 bases, in frame from the first base. CDR1 and CDR2 (ENHRY, SYGVKD) derive from the germline V gene. Trimming at the junction amounts to 0 bases on V and 5 bases on J, and the germline ends lie 11 bases apart. This sequence uses TRBV10-3 and TRBJ2-7; the D gene is possibly TRBD1, with 5 bases matching. This TCR was sampled from a man aged 70 or older with active or convalescent COVID-19. Sequenced sample: peripheral blood. The CDR3 in this case is CAISESGHADEQYF. In nucleotide form, the sequence is TGTGCCATCAGTGAGTCTGGACATGCCGACGAGCAGTACTTC.